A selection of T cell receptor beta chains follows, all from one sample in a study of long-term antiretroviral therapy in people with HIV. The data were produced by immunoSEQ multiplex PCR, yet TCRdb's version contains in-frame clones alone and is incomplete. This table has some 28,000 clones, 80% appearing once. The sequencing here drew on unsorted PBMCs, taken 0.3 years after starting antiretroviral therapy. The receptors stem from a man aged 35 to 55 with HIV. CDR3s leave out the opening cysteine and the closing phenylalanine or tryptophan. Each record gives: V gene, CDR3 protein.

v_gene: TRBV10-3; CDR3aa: AISESTSGSSYNEQF
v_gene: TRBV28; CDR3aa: ASSFTGDNTEAF
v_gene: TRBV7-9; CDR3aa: ASSPGEGYGYT
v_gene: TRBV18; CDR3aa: ASSLLSGGATDEQF
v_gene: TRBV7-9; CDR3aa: ASSYGALGYEQF
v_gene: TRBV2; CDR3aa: ASSERPREKEETQY
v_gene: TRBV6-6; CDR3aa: ASTRALTSGVYEQY
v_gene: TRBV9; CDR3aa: ASSPRQGYEQY
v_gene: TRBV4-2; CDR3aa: ASSQDTVSAEQF
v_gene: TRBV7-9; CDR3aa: ASSEEETQY
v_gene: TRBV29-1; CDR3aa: SVDWTSGYNEQF
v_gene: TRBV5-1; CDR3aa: ASSRGLQETQY
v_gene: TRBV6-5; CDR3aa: ASSYDRGNQPQH
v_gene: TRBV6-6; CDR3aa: ASSRDNNEQF
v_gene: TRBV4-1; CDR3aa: ASSQDGQGNTIY
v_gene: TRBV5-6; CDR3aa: ASSLLGAGGNTEAF
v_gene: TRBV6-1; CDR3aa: ASSVGGVKRYEQY
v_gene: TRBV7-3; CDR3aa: ASSLIGSGYEQY
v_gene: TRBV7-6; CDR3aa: ASSLGLAGNTGELF
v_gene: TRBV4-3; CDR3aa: ASSQQGGSFGEKLF
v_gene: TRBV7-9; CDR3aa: ASSSHLDGEKLF
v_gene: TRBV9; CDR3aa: ASSVGPGYGDTQY
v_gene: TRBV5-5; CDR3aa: ASNGGRWANTEAF
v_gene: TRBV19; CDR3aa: ASSNRFSEQF
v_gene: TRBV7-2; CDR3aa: ASSLAGSVDTGELF
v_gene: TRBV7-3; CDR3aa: ASSRDPGGEQF
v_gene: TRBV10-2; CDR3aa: ASSSGSGTGELF
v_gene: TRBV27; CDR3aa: ASRPRGAKNIQY
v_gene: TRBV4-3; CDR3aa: ASSRLAGGPSTDTQY
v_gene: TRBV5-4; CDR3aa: ASSSRQESTDTQY
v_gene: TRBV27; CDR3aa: ASSTLTSGVSYEQY
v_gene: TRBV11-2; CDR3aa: ASSFGLAGTPYNEQF
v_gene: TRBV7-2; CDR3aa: ASSLVGTSYEQY
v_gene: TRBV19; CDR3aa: ASSMVAGSTGELF
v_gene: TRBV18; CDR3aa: ASSPVGGSGSETQY
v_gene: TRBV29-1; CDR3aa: SVQTGADTEAF
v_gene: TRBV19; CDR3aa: ASSIATGFPYEQY
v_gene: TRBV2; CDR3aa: ASKDIFYEQY
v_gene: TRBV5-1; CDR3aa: ASSATSGGVSNIQY
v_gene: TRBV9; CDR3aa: ASSVYGQGGTDTQY
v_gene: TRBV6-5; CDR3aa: ASSYSGTRSGNTIY
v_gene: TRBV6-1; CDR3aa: ASSEYPFGAGVSYEQY
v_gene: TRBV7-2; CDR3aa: ASSLAFRDYEQY
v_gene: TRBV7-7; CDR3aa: ASSLGPGQGSYEQY
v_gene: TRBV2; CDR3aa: ASGTAGLAPYEQY
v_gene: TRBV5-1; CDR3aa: ASSTASGQETQY
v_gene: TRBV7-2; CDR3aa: ASSPGVGETQY
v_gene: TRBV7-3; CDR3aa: ASSTRQGDSGELF
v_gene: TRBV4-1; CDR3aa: ASSQDSSGGWSYEQY
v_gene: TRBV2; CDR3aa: ASSDEGLAGAGTQY
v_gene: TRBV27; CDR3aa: ASSFRLAGVTGELF
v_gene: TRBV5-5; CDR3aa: ASSLAGGAYEQY